Listed below are T cell receptor beta chains from one sample, sequenced in a study of shared clonotypes between healthy human individuals. Generated by immunoSEQ multiplex PCR, the TCRdb table keeps only in-frame clones and is missing some. The sample contains approximately 980,000 clones, 76% of which appear only once. The sequenced sample consisted of memory CD4+ T cells sorted from blood. The origin of the receptors is a young man in good health. The CDR3 runs from the conserved cysteine through the conserved F or W. Each record gives: V gene, clone size, D gene, J gene, CDR3 DNA, CDR3 protein. A D gene is named only where the DNA matches it firmly. The listing skips clone size in some rows; elsewhere it reads once, few, many or a size class.

TRBV7-2	.	TRBD1	TRBJ2-3	TGTGCCAGCAGCTTAGGGGACAGGCCAGGAGATACGCAGTATTTT	CASSLGDRPGDTQYF
TRBV10-3	.	TRBD2	TRBJ2-1	TGTGCCATCAGTGAGTCAACTAGCGGGATGGATGAGCAGTTCTTC	CAISESTSGMDEQFF
TRBV6-1	.	.	TRBJ1-5	TGTGCCAGCAGTGAAAGGGAGGGGGGTCAGCCCCAGCATTTT	CASSEREGGQPQHF
TRBV7-8	.	.	TRBJ1-2	TGTGCCAGCAGCTTATGGGACTCACGGGCTAACTATGGCTACACCTTC	CASSLWDSRANYGYTF
TRBV19	.	TRBD2	TRBJ2-7	TGTGCCAGTAGTACCACTAGCGGGGGGCCCGAGCAGTACTTC	CASSTTSGGPEQYF
TRBV7-2	.	.	TRBJ2-7	TGTGCCAGCAGCTTAAGGTGGGGGGGGCATAGCTCCTACGAGCAGTACTTC	CASSLRWGGHSSYEQYF
TRBV19	.	.	TRBJ2-7	TGTGCCACCACATACGAGCAGTACTTC	CATTYEQYF
TRBV25-1	.	.	TRBJ1-6	TGTGCCAGCAGCGGCAACGGCATGATCAATTCACCCCTCCACTTT	CASSGNGMINSPLHF
TRBV4-2	.	TRBD2	TRBJ2-3	TGTGCCAGCAGCCGCGGCGGCGGGACTAGCGGGGGGGCAGGGTTCACAGATACGCAGTATTTT	CASSRGGGTSGGAGFTDTQYF
TRBV15	.	TRBD1	TRBJ1-2	TGTGCCACCAGCAGAGGGGGGACAGGGGGCTTCGGCTATGGCTACACCTTC	CATSRGGTGGFGYGYTF
TRBV18	few	.	TRBJ1-1	TGTGCCAGCTCACCAATGAACACTGAAGCTTTCTTT	CASSPMNTEAFF
TRBV6-1	few	.	TRBJ1-1	TGTGCCAGCACTCCGGAGAGGGGCACTGAAGCTTTCTTT	CASTPERGTEAFF
TRBV5-6	.	.	TRBJ2-1	TGTGCCAGCAGCTTTGTCAATGAGCAGTTCTTC	CASSFVNEQFF
TRBV6-1	.	.	TRBJ2-5	TGTGCCAGCAGTGAAAGGACGAGGGCGCAGGAGACCCAGTACTTC	CASSERTRAQETQYF
TRBV28	.	.	TRBJ1-6	TGTGCCAGCATTCAGGGTGGAGACTCCTATAATTCACCCCTCCACTTT	CASIQGGDSYNSPLHF
TRBV2	.	.	TRBJ2-2	TGTGCCAGCAGCCAGGGGAACACCGGGGAGCTGTTTTTT	CASSQGNTGELFF
TRBV25-1	.	TRBD1	TRBJ1-6	TGTGCCAGCAGTCGGACAGGTGAATATAATTCACCCCTCCACTTT	CASSRTGEYNSPLHF
TRBV6-5	.	.	TRBJ1-5	TGTGCCAGCAGGCGGGGGGGGAGCAATCAGCCCCAGCATTTT	CASRRGGSNQPQHF
TRBV7-2	.	TRBD2	TRBJ2-7	TGTGCCAGCAGCTTAGATACTAGCGGGTCCTACGAGCAGTACTTC	CASSLDTSGSYEQYF
TRBV5-1	.	.	TRBJ1-1	TGCGCCAGCAGCTTGGATTCGAACACTGAAGCTTTCTTT	CASSLDSNTEAFF
TRBV10-3	.	.	TRBJ2-2	TGTGCCATCAGTCGGGATGGGAACGGGGAGCTGTTTTTT	CAISRDGNGELFF
TRBV7-2	.	.	TRBJ2-1	TGTGCCAGCAGCTTAGCAGGGGATCGTGTAATTGAGCAGTTCTTC	CASSLAGDRVIEQFF
TRBV7-2	.	.	TRBJ1-5	TGTGCCAGCAGCCCACACAAGGATCAGCCCCAGCATTTT	CASSPHKDQPQHF
TRBV29-1	.	TRBD1	TRBJ1-3	TGCAGCGTTCGACAGGGGGCAGGAAACACCATATATTTT	CSVRQGAGNTIYF
TRBV2	.	.	TRBJ2-5	TGTGCCAGCCTCAGGGGCAGCCAAGAGACCCAGTACTTC	CASLRGSQETQYF
TRBV10-3	.	.	TRBJ1-4	TGTGCCAGCCAGGGTAGTAATGAAAAACTGTTTTTT	CASQGSNEKLFF
TRBV6-6	.	.	TRBJ1-4	TGTGCCAGCAGTACAGGGTCCGCAGCTAATGAAAAACTGTTTTTT	CASSTGSAANEKLFF
TRBV11-2	.	.	TRBJ2-7	TGTGCCAGCAGCTTGGGGACTTACGAGCAGTACTTC	CASSLGTYEQYF
TRBV7-9	.	.	TRBJ2-1	TGTGCCACCCCGTCGCAGGGGCAGTCCTACAATGAGCAGTTCTTC	CATPSQGQSYNEQFF
TRBV29-1	.	.	TRBJ1-1	TGCAGCCACAGGGAAGGGTTGACTGAAGCTTTCTTT	CSHREGLTEAFF
TRBV5-6	.	TRBD1	TRBJ1-4	TGTGCCAGCAGCTTGGTGGGACAGGGGGAGGAGAAACTGTTTTTT	CASSLVGQGEEKLFF
TRBV19	.	TRBD1	TRBJ2-1	TGTGCCAGTAGTCTTTCTCACCGGGACAGACAACACAATGAGCAGTTCTTC	CASSLSHRDRQHNEQFF
TRBV5-8	many	TRBD1	TRBJ2-7	TGTGCCAGCAGCCAGACAGGGGCGGGGACCTACGAGCAGTACTTC	CASSQTGAGTYEQYF
TRBV18	once	.	TRBJ2-5	TGTGCCAGCTCACCGGGGACTGCTCAAGAGACCCAGTACTTC	CASSPGTAQETQYF
TRBV5-1	.	.	TRBJ1-2	TGCGCCAGCAGCTTCACCGGTGATGGCTACACCTTC	CASSFTGDGYTF
TRBV5-6	.	.	TRBJ2-4	TGTGCCAGCAGCACCGGGCCCACCCAGTCAGCCGCCAAAAACATTCAGTACTTC	CASSTGPTQSAAKNIQYF
TRBV7-9	.	TRBD1	TRBJ2-6	TGTGCCGGGACAGGGTTTCACCTCTCTGGGGCCAACGTCCTGACTTTC	CAGTGFHLSGANVLTF
TRBV6-1	.	.	TRBJ1-4	TGTGCCAGCAGTGTCTCCAGGAATAATGAAAAACTGTTTTTT	CASSVSRNNEKLFF
TRBV6-5	once	TRBD2	TRBJ2-7	TGTGCCAGCAGTTACTCTCCGGGGGGGGGATACGAGCAGTACTTC	CASSYSPGGGYEQYF
TRBV18	.	TRBD2	TRBJ2-5	TGTGCCAGCTCACCCCGCACTAGCGGGACCCAAGAGACCCAGTACTTC	CASSPRTSGTQETQYF
TRBV18	.	TRBD1	TRBJ2-1	TGTGCCAGCTCACCATCGATGACAGGGGTTAGCAATGAGCAGTTCTTC	CASSPSMTGVSNEQFF
TRBV9	.	TRBD1	TRBJ1-2	TGTGCCAGCAGCGGGACAGGGTTGGCTAACTATGGCTACACCTTC	CASSGTGLANYGYTF
TRBV7-8	.	TRBD1	TRBJ1-4	TGTGCCAGCAGCTCACGGACAGGGGGAGCAACTAATGAAAAACTGTTTTTT	CASSSRTGGATNEKLFF
TRBV5-6	.	TRBD2	TRBJ2-1	TGTGCCAGCAGCTTTTCAGGGACTAGCGGGAGGGCCAGATACAATGAGCAGTTCTTC	CASSFSGTSGRARYNEQFF
TRBV5-1	few	TRBD1	TRBJ2-2	TGCGCCAGCCGCCCGGCAGGACAGGCGAACACCGGGGAGCTGTTTTTT	CASRPAGQANTGELFF
TRBV29-1	.	.	TRBJ2-5	TGCAGCGTTGAAGATTGGCCAGGGGGGGAGACCCAGTACTTC	CSVEDWPGGETQYF
TRBV5-6	once	.	TRBJ1-5	TGTGCCAGCAGCTCGAGGGTGGCAGGGGCTCAGCCCCAGCATTTT	CASSSRVAGAQPQHF